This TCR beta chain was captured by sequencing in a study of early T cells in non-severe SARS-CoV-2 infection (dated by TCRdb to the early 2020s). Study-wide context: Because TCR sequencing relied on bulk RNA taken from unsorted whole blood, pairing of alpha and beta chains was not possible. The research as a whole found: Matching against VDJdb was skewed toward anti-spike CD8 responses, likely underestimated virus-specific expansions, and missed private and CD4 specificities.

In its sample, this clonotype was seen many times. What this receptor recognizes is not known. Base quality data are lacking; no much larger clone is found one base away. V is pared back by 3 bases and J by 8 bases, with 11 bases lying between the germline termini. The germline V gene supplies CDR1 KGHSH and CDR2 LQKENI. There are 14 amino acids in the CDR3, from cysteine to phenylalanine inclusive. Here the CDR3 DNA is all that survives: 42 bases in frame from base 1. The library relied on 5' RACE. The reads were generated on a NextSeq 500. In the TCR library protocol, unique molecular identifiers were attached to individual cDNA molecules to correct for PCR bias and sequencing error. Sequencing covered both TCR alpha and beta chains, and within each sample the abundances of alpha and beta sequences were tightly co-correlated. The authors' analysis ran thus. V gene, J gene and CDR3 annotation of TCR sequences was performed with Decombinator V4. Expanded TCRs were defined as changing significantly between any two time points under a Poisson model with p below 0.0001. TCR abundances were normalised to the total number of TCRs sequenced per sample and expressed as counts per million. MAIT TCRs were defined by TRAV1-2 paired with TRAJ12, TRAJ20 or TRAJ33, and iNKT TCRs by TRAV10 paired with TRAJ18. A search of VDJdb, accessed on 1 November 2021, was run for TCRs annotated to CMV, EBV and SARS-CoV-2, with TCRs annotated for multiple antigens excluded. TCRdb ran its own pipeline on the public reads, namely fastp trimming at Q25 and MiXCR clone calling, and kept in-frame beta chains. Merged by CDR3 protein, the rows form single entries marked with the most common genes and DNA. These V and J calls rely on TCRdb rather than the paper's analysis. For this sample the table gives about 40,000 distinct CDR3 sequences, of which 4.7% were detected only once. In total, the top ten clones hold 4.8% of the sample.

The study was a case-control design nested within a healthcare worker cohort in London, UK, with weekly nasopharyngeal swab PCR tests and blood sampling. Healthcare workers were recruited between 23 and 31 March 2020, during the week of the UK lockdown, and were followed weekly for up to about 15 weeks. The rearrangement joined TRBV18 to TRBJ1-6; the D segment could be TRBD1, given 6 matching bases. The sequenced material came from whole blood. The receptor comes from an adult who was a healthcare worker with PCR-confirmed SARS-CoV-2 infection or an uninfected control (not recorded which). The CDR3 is CASSPGGGDSPLHF. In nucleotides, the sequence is TGTGCCAGCTCACCGGGGGGCGGGGATTCACCCCTCCACTTT.